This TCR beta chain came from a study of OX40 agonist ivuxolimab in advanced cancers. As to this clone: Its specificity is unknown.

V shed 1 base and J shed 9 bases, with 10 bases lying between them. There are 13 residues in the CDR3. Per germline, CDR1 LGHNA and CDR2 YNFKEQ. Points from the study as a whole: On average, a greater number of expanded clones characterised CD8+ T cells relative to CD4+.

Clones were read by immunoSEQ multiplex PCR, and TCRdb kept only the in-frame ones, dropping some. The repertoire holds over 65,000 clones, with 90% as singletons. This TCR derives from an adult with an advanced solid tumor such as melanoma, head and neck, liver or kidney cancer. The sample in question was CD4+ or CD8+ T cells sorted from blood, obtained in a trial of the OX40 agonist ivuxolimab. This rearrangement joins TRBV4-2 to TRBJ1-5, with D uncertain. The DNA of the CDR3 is TGTGCCAGCAGCCAAGGGGTTGAGGGGCCCCAGCATTTT. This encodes CASSQGVEGPQHF.